This T cell receptor (beta chain) was captured by sequencing in a study of metastatic and nonmetastatic thyroid tumors. Study-wide background: The comparison covered peripheral blood and tumor or nodule tissue in malignant and benign thyroid patients. Study findings and constraints: The reported finding was significantly higher TCR beta diversity in malignant thyroid tumors relative to benign nodules, in blood and tumor.

In the source study's methods: It was from CDR3 differences across clinicopathological groups that a distant-metastasis classifier for papillary thyroid cancer was built. TCRdb re-processed the PCR reads through MiXCR. TCRdb's processing, not the authors' own work, is the source of the V and J calls. This sample carries 30,000 to 35,000 clones, approximately 16% of them seen once, and the ten largest clones take 3% to 4%. V was pared by 7 bases and J by 5 bases, with 8 bases of the junction left unmatched. The CDR3 is 13 amino acids. Germline CDR1 and CDR2: SGHNT and YYREEE (reference sequence). About this clone itself: Its antigen is not known.

Patients had received no treatment of any kind before thyroid surgery. The rearrangement uses TRBV5-4 and TRBJ2-5; 7 nucleotides agree with TRBD2. The clonotype was recovered from a female donor with papillary thyroid cancer or a benign thyroid nodule (not recorded which). Some clones in this sample may be carry-over from other donors' samples. Sequencing was performed on blood. The CDR3 sequence is CASCWGGRETQYF. Written as DNA, the CDR3 is TGTGCCAGCTGCTGGGGAGGGAGGGAGACCCAGTACTTC.